This TCR beta chain came from a study of blood T cell repertoires in COVID-19 (TCRdb year 2020). As for the study more broadly: Collaborator samples came from the United States, Italy and Spain and covered acute and convalescent phases of COVID-19. The prospective study material was composed of cDNA or gDNA derived from T cells, B-cell-depleted T cells, or PBMCs. The dataset comprised deeply sampled blood TCRbeta repertoires from subjects exposed to, actively infected with, or recovered from COVID-19. The repertoires were released in a freely available public database intended as a resource for research on the immune response to SARS-CoV-2. The samples were drawn from two sources: the first 160 participants of the ongoing ImmuneRACE study, and approximately 1,300 subjects contributed by 6 global collaborators. The sample metadata nearly always contained a de-identified subject ID, COVID-19 status, age in years and sex. HLA class I and class II types, where available, came from metadata supplied by the sample provider rather than from assay-based typing.

Broad study findings and their caveats: The amount of clinical and demographic metadata varied by source and participant and was provided uncurated.

Participants in the prospective study were aged 18 to 89 years, lived in more than 20 United States geographic areas, and enrolled through a virtual design. In the prospective study, participants were assigned to cohorts based on the clinical history participants reported in a screening survey and a study questionnaire. Each participant in the prospective study had whole blood, serum and a nasopharyngeal or oropharyngeal swab collected by mobile phlebotomists. Additional blood draws and questionnaires over an approximately two-month period could optionally be provided by prospective study participants. Before DNA extraction, blood samples from the prospective study were shipped at room temperature or frozen. From cysteine to phenylalanine, the CDR3 is 13 amino acids long. CDR3 DNA only is kept here, 39 bases in frame from base 1. Trimming costs V 3 bases and J 8 bases, and their ends lie 8 bases apart. CDR1 is given as MGHRA and CDR2 as YSYEKL, both from the germline V gene.

As to this clone: There is no known antigen for this receptor. Within one base of it there is no much larger clone, and no base qualities were kept.

The immunoSEQ Assay, a bias-controlled multiplex PCR, was used to amplify TCRbeta CDR3 regions from genomic DNA. On the authors' methods: Within the assay, amplification of reference gene primers was used to estimate how many nucleated cells each sample contained. To quantify the absolute abundance of each unique TCRbeta CDR3 rearrangement, sequence reads were collapsed and filtered. For each sample, productive Simpson clonality was calculated as the square root of Simpson's diversity index across productive rearrangements. This is the immuneACCESS table as TCRdb keeps it, with only in-frame sequences that have V and J called. A part of the clones is gone; compared with another copy, unresolved V genes explain less than half, and the rest is unexplained. From that table come the V and J calls and clone size; the DNA was used to work out D and trimming. Here the sample has more than 200,000 clones; roughly 91% occur a single time. The ten largest clones capture 4% of the sample.

This clonotype was obtained from a woman in her twenties or thirties with acute COVID-19. The sequence is built from TRBV4-1 and TRBJ1-6; the D segment could be TRBD1, given 5 matching bases. The sequencing input was PBMCs or T cells enriched from blood (not recorded which). The DNA sequence is TGCGCCAGCAGCCACAGGGATGATTCACCCCTCCACTTT. It is translated as CASSHRDDSPLHF.